A single sample is the source of the 22 T cell receptor beta chains below, sequenced in a study of cytomegalovirus exposure and HLA in healthy donors. PCR was performed using 60 Vbeta and 13 Jbeta primers. Assay used: immunoSEQ multiplex PCR; TCRdb lists only in-frame clones, some missing. This repertoire includes some 110,000 clones. What was sequenced was PBMCs. The receptor set was obtained from a man aged 35 to 55 in good health and CMV-seronegative.

The gene calls are TRBV4-2 and TRBJ2-7; TRBD2 matches 11 bases. Germline CDR1 is LGHNA and CDR2 is YNFKEQ. V was clipped by 4 bases and J by 3 bases; unmatched bases: 2. The CDR3 spans 14 residues. The CDR3, as DNA: TGTGCCAGCAGCCCGGGACTAGCGGACTACGAGCAGTACTTC. Its translation: CASSPGLADYEQYF.

The chain carries TRBV19 and TRBJ2-4; 7 bases are a match to TRBD1. CDR1 is LNHDA and CDR2 is SQIVND in the germline V gene (reference sequence). Trimming cost V 6 bases and J 9 bases; bases outside gene matches: 11. The CDR3 length is 14 residues. The CDR3 coding sequence is TGTGCCAGTAGGCCGGGACAGAGCCCAGGCATTCAGTACTTC. Amino acids: CASRPGQSPGIQYF.

The V gene is TRBV29-1, the J gene TRBJ2-1, with 7 bases identical to TRBD2. Unmatched junction bases numbered 6, after V lost 4 bases and J lost 0 bases. The CDR3 consists of 15 residues. From germline, CDR1 is SQVTM and CDR2 ANQGSEA. This CDR3 is CSVVGGSSSYNEQFF. CDR3 DNA sequence: TGCAGCGTTGTTGGCGGGAGTAGCTCCTACAATGAGCAGTTCTTC.

The chain combines TRBV5-4 with TRBJ2-5, with 12 positions matching TRBD1. The J call could be wrong; TRBJ2-7 is a better fit for the DNA end. CDR1 is SGHNT and CDR2 is YYREEE in the germline V gene (reference sequence). The CDR3 extends over 14 amino acids. The CDR3 protein is CASSLGTGGNEQYF. DNA of the CDR3: TGTGCCAGCAGCTTAGGGACAGGGGGCAACGAGCAGTACTTC.

The chain employs TRBV11-3 and TRBJ2-1, with a weak D call TRBD2 (7 bases). V dropped 5 bases and J dropped 7 bases, with 21 bases sitting between them. Germline assignment: CDR1 SGHNT and CDR2 YENEEA. The CDR3 has 16 residues. The CDR3 DNA reads TGTGCCAGCAGCCCCCCGGCGGGAGAAGGGGGGAATGAGCAGTTCTTC. Translation: CASSPPAGEGGNEQFF.

CDR3 loop: CASSIWGGKDNEQFF. CDR3 DNA: TGCGCCAGCAGCATCTGGGGAGGGAAAGACAATGAGCAGTTCTTC. The V gene is TRBV5-1, the J gene TRBJ2-1; 7 nucleotides agree with TRBD2. The germline CDR1 and CDR2 sequences are SGHRS and YFSETQ. The V segment lost 4 bases and the J segment 5 bases; nucleotides outside the gene matches: 9. The CDR3 loop spans 15 amino acids.

V usage is TRBV28 and J usage is TRBJ1-5; 11 bases fit TRBD1. This CDR3 comprises 17 residues. Germline V gene data show CDR1 as MDHEN and CDR2 as SYDVKM. The V gene end was trimmed by 7 bases and the J gene end by 1 base; junction bases not matched to a gene: 9. CDR3 in DNA: TGTGCCAGCACTCTTGCCGGGACAGGGGGAAGCAATCAGCCCCAGCATTTT. Protein: CASTLAGTGGSNQPQHF.

V and J are TRBV27 and TRBJ2-6; D might be TRBD1 (5 bases). V dropped 0 bases and J dropped 1 base, with 13 bases sitting between them. The V gene's germline CDR1 is MNHEY and CDR2 SMNVEV (reference sequence). This CDR3 comprises 18 residues. CDR3 in amino acids: CASSLSGRARSGANVLTF. The CDR3 DNA reads as TGTGCCAGCAGTTTATCGGGCAGGGCCAGGTCTGGGGCCAACGTCCTGACTTTC.

CDR3 sequence: CASRGGATSGANVLTF. Written as DNA, the CDR3 is TGTGCCTCGCGAGGGGGGGCTACCTCTGGGGCCAACGTCCTGACTTTC. The rearrangement links TRBV4-2 to TRBJ2-6, with a possible D match to TRBD2 (7 bases). The CDR3 contains 16 residues. The V end lost 11 bases, the J end lost 0 bases, and 17 bases lay between the germline ends. CDR1 is LGHNA and CDR2 is YNFKEQ in the germline V gene.

The chain uses TRBV30 and TRBJ2-5; D ambiguous. The J call may not be correct, given that the DNA end is closer to TRBJ2-7. The V gene's germline CDR1 is GTSNPN and CDR2 SVGIG (reference sequence). The CDR3 is 15 residues long. The CDR3 DNA sequence: TGTGCCTGGACCCCGGCTAGGCTAAGCTCCTACGAGCAGTACTTC. Residues: CAWTPARLSSYEQYF.

Here the CDR3 DNA reads TGTGCCAGCAGCCAACGCCCCCTTAGGGGCGTTACCCAGTACTTC. Translating gives CASSQRPLRGVTQYF. The chain combines TRBV4-2 with TRBJ2-5; possibly TRBD1 for D (5 bases). This CDR3 has 15 residues. The V gene lost 2 bases and the J gene lost 8 bases, with 18 bases spanning the gap. The germline V gene has CDR1 LGHNA and CDR2 YNFKEQ.

This sequence joins TRBV6-5 and TRBJ1-2; 9 bases are shared with TRBD1. Germline V gene sequence: CDR1 MNHEY, CDR2 SVGAGI. Trimming cost V 7 bases and J 3 bases; bases outside gene matches: 9. The CDR3 consists of 15 residues. CDR3 sequence: CASKKPGQGHYGYTF. CDR3 nucleotides: TGTGCCAGCAAGAAACCGGGACAGGGCCACTATGGCTACACCTTC.

The chain carries TRBV27 and TRBJ1-1; D gene ambiguous. The CDR3 covers 14 residues. Germline V gene lookup returns CDR1 MNHEY and CDR2 SMNVEV (reference sequence). The germline V and J ends were trimmed by 5 bases and 6 bases, with 16 bases remaining between them. The CDR3 DNA follows: TGTGCCAGCAGTAGCGGCTGGGGAACCGCTGAAGCTTTCTTT. It specifies CASSSGWGTAEAFF.

The gene calls are TRBV5-1 and TRBJ1-3, with D hard to call. The CDR3 contains 14 residues. CDR1 and CDR2 from the germline V gene are SGHRS and YFSETQ. The V gene lost 0 bases and the J gene lost 2 bases, with 6 bases spanning the gap. Written as DNA, the CDR3 is TGCGCCAGCAGCTTGGACGGGACTGGAAACACCATATATTTT. Protein: CASSLDGTGNTIYF.

The chain links TRBV5-1 to TRBJ1-1; the match to TRBD1 covers 7 bases. Germline CDR1 and CDR2: SGHRS and YFSETQ. The J segment lost 5 bases and the V segment lost 1 base, leaving 14 bases of the junction unmatched. The CDR3 length is 17 residues. CDR3 in amino acids: CASSLRLGGAGGTEAFF. In DNA, the CDR3 is TGCGCCAGCAGCTTGCGTCTGGGGGGCGCAGGGGGGACTGAAGCTTTCTTT.

The gene calls are TRBV6-1 and TRBJ2-7, with 11 bases identical to TRBD2. The CDR3 is made up of 15 amino acids. V dropped 4 bases and J dropped 6; count of bases not matched to a gene: 8. The V gene's germline CDR1 is MNHNS and CDR2 SASEGT. The CDR3, as DNA: TGTGCCAGCAGTGTATTAGCGGGAGGGCCGGGCGAGCAGTACTTC. This gives the protein CASSVLAGGPGEQYF.

The V gene is TRBV7-8, the J gene TRBJ1-5, with D possibly matching TRBD1 (6 bases). Trimming removed 5 bases from V and 6 bases from J, with 14 bases in between. In germline, CDR1 is SGHVS, CDR2 FQNEAQ. This CDR3 has 14 residues. CDR3 nucleotide sequence: TGTGCCAGCAGCCTACGTGGGGGCAGTCAGCCCCAGCATTTT. Its protein product is CASSLRGGSQPQHF.

The chain is built from TRBV27 and TRBJ2-5; 16 bases agree with TRBD2. The J call is in doubt because the DNA end fits TRBJ2-7 better. The CDR3 is 18 residues long. CDR1 is MNHEY and CDR2 is SMNVEV in the germline V gene (reference sequence). This chain's CDR3 is CASSLIGTSGRGRNEQYF. In DNA, the CDR3 is TGTGCCAGCAGTTTAATAGGGACTAGCGGGAGGGGCAGGAACGAGCAGTACTTC.

This rearrangement joins TRBV7-6 to TRBJ2-1; 14 bases are shared with TRBD2. The J segment lost 0 bases and the V segment lost 2 bases, leaving 9 bases of the junction unmatched. The CDR3 totals 20 residues. CDR1 and CDR2 from the germline V gene are SGHVS and FNYEAQ. The CDR3: CASSLFRGTSGSTSYNEQFF. The CDR3 nucleotides are TGTGCCAGCAGCTTATTTAGGGGGACTAGCGGGAGTACCTCCTACAATGAGCAGTTCTTC.

The rearrangement joins TRBV29-1 to TRBJ2-5; 9 nucleotides match TRBD2. Germline CDR1 is SQVTM and CDR2 is ANQGSEA. The CDR3 sequence is 13 residues long. With V trimmed by 5 bases and J by 5 bases, 6 bases remained unmatched. CDR3 nucleotide sequence: TGCAGCGTTACGACTAGCGGTGGGGAGACCCAGTACTTC. It translates to CSVTTSGGETQYF.

J is TRBJ2-1 and V is TRBV27, with 11 bases aligning to TRBD2. Germline CDR1 reads MNHEY; CDR2 reads SMNVEV (reference sequence). The CDR3 is 17 amino acids. J lost 5 bases, V lost 0 bases, and 6 bases had no gene match. The CDR3 DNA reads as TGTGCCAGCAGTTTATCGATAGCGGGAGGGCCAGACAATGAGCAGTTCTTC. Its translation is CASSLSIAGGPDNEQFF.

The rearrangement uses TRBV5-1 and TRBJ2-3; the D gene is possibly TRBD2 (6 bases). Trimming stripped 3 bases from V and 0 bases from J, with 11 bases between. Germline lookup yields CDR1 SGHRS and CDR2 YFSETQ. The CDR3 length is 15 residues. As DNA, the CDR3 is TGCGCCAGCAGCTACGCGGGGCCTAGCACAGATACGCAGTATTTT. Protein product: CASSYAGPSTDTQYF. The whole variable domain, filled in from reference TRBV5-1 and TRBJ2-3, reads KAGVTQTPRYLIKTRGQQVTLSCSPISGHRSVSWYQQTPGQGLQFLFEYFSETQRNKGNFPGRFSGRQFSNSRSEMNVSTLELGDSALYLCASSYAGPSTDTQYFGPGTRLTVL.